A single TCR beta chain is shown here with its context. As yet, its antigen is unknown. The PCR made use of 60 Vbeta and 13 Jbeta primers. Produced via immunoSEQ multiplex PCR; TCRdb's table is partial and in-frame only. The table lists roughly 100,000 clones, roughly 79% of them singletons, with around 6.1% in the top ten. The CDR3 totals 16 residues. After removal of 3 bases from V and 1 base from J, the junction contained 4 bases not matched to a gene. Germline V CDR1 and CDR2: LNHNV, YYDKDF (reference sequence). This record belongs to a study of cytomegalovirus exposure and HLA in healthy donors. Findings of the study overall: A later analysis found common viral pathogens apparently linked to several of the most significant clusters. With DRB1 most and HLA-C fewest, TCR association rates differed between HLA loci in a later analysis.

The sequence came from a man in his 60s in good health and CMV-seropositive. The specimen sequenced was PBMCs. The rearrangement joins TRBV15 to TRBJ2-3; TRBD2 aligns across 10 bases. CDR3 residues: CATSSRAGGGTDTQYF. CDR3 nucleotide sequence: TGTGCCACCAGCAGTAGAGCGGGGGGGGGCACAGATACGCAGTATTTT.